This T cell receptor beta chain was sequenced for a study of cytomegalovirus exposure and HLA in healthy donors. CDR1 and CDR2 from the germline V gene are SNHLY and FYNNEI. This CDR3 has 21 amino acids. J gave up 2 bases and V 2 bases, and 22 bases lay outside the gene matches. PCR used 60 Vbeta primers and 13 Jbeta primers. The method was immunoSEQ multiplex PCR; TCRdb's version includes in-frame clones alone and lacks a portion of them. Here the sample spans about 200,000 clones, over 80% being singletons. This chain connects TRBV2 to TRBJ1-2; 8 bases align to TRBD1. Specimen: PBMCs. The clonotype was recovered from a boy aged 2-9 years in good health and CMV-seronegative. CDR3 nucleotide sequence: TGTGCCAGCAGTGAATTGTTTTCCGTCTCAGGGGGCAGCATTTTCAACTATGGCTACACCTTC. It translates to CASSELFSVSGGSIFNYGYTF. Full variable domain (missing parts from reference TRBV2 and TRBJ1-2): EPEVTQTPSHQVTQMGQEVILRCVPISNHLYFYWYRQILGQKVEFLVSFYNNEISEKSEIFDDQFSVERPDGSNFTLKIRSTKLEDSAMYFCASSELFSVSGGSIFNYGYTFGSGTRLTVV.